The present TCR beta chain was sequenced within a study of regulatory T cells in long-lasting Graves disease. V lost 3 bases, J lost 2 bases, and 21 bases lay in between. The CDR3 consists of 17 residues. Germline CDR1 is DFQATT and CDR2 is SNEGSKA (reference sequence). As for time point: newly diagnosed GD, antithyroid drugs for less than 3 months. Scientists built the TCR library using RNA that was extracted from PBMCs. Through Arm-PCR of CDR3 regions and iRepertoire HTBI primers, TCR beta libraries were built. TCRdb fed the multiplex PCR reads into MiXCR, producing one record per CDR3 protein. Here the sample spans 580,000 or so distinct CDR3 sequences, 15% to 20% being singletons. This clonotype appeared a few times. The sample also formed part of further work on T cells in Graves' hyperthyroidism and ophthalmopathy.

The source material was peripheral blood mononuclear cells (PBMCs), sampled at new diagnosis, from a patient treated with antithyroid drugs. The gene calls are TRBV20-1 and TRBJ2-3; D not certain. This sequence was found in a man younger than 35 with Graves disease. CDR3 DNA sequence: TGCAGTGCTAGCCCATTAGGGTCCCAGACCCACACAGATACGCAGTATTTT. Protein: CSASPLGSQTHTDTQYF.